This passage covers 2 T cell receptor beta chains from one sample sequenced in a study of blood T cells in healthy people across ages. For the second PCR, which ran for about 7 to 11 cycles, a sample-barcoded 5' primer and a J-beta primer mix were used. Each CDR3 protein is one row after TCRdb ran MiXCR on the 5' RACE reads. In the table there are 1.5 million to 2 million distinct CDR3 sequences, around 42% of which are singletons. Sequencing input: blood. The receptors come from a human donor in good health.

The CDR3 nucleotides read TGTGCCAGCAGCTTAGCTACAGGGATAAACATTCAGTACTTC. It codes for CASSLATGINIQYF. This chain connects TRBV7-2 to TRBJ2-4; TRBD1 is a possible D gene (6 bases). Trimming removed 0 bases at V and 6 bases at J, with 9 bases between. CDR3 length: 14 residues. Germline CDR1 SGHTA, CDR2 FQGNSA.

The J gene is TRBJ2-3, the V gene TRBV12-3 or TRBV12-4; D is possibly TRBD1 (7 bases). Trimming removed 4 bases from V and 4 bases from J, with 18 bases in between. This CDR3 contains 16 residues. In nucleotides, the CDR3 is TGTGCCAGCAGTTCCCAGTCGGCAGGGGGGTCAGATACGCAGTATTTT. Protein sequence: CASSSQSAGGSDTQYF.